This T cell receptor beta chain was profiled in a study of T cell clonotyping in hematopoietic cell transplantation. Study-level points and caveats: Without cell sorting, CD4 versus CD8 contributions remain unresolved. Graft donor and pretransplant recipient Inverse Simpson Index values predicted broader posttransplant TCR diversity.

This clone was seen just once. Its matching antigen is unknown. Germline CDR1 is KGHSH and CDR2 is LQKENI. CDR3 length equals 14 residues. Trimming shortened V by 8 bases and J by 4 bases, and 15 bases separated the two germline ends. Time point specified: recipient sample about 28 days before transplant, after cytoreduction. The protocol was immunoSEQ multiplex PCR, while the TCRdb copy is restricted to in-frame clones and leaves out a portion. The sample holds about 80,000 clones, 90% to 96% seen once. The chain has TRBV18 and TRBJ1-5; the D is unclear. The receptor comes from a woman between 45 and 65 years old with acute myeloid leukemia. Some clones in this sample may be carry-over from other donors' samples. The sequenced sample was peripheral blood mononuclear cells, obtained before stem cell transplant. The CDR3 DNA sequence: TGTGCCAGCGACCGCGACGCGGGGAATCAGCCCCAGCATTTT. As protein: CASDRDAGNQPQHF.